One and the same sample provided the 11 T cell receptor beta chains below, sequenced in a study of OX40 agonist ivuxolimab in advanced cancers. Clones were sequenced by immunoSEQ multiplex PCR, and TCRdb holds only the in-frame ones, with some missing. The sample has tens of thousands of clones; around 83% are singletons. This material consisted of CD4+ or CD8+ T cells sorted from blood, taken in a trial of the OX40 agonist ivuxolimab. The receptors were gathered from an adult with an advanced solid tumor such as melanoma, head and neck, liver or kidney cancer.

This clone was seen a single time. This chain uses TRBV7-8 with TRBJ2-2; 11 bases line up with TRBD2. The germline V gene has CDR1 SGHVS and CDR2 FQNEAQ. J lost 7 bases, V lost 5 bases, and 9 bases had no gene match. The CDR3 contains 16 residues. The CDR3: CASSPVAGGPIGELFF. CDR3 sequence (DNA): TGTGCCAGCAGCCCGGTAGCGGGAGGGCCGATCGGGGAGCTGTTTTTT.

V gene TRBV19 combines with J gene TRBJ1-2; 12 nucleotides agree with TRBD1. Germline CDR1 is LNHDA and CDR2 is SQIVND (reference sequence). Germline trimming cut 3 bases from V and 3 bases from J; bases unmatched to any gene: 11. The CDR3 runs 18 residues. CDR3 sequence (DNA): TGTGCCAGTAGTATTATGCCGGGACAGGGGGCTGTAGACTATGGCTACACCTTC. Translating gives CASSIMPGQGAVDYGYTF.

The gene calls are TRBV18 and TRBJ1-1; 7 nucleotides match TRBD1. CDR3 size: 13 residues. Germline values: CDR1 KGHSH, CDR2 LQKENI. V trimming: 3 bases; J trimming: 4 bases; junction bases outside the gene matches: 2. The CDR3 sequence: CASSPDRATEAFF. The DNA of the CDR3 is TGTGCCAGCTCACCCGACAGGGCCACTGAAGCTTTCTTT.

This clone has just a few counts. The chain recombines TRBV7-2 with TRBJ2-7; the D gene is possibly TRBD2 (5 bases). The V gene lost 5 bases and the J gene lost 2 bases, with 10 bases spanning the gap. CDR3 length: 13 amino acids. From germline, CDR1 is SGHTA and CDR2 FQGNSA. CDR3 sequence (DNA): TGTGCCAGCAGCCAGTCACTAGCCTACGAGCAGTACTTC. Protein product: CASSQSLAYEQYF.

This rearrangement joins TRBV28 to TRBJ1-6, with D possibly matching TRBD1 (6 bases). CDR1 is MDHEN and CDR2 is SYDVKM in the germline V gene. V was clipped by 7 bases and J by 8 bases, with 15 bases between them. The CDR3 spans 14 residues. The CDR3 reads CASTSRYRDSPLHF. CDR3 in DNA: TGTGCCAGCACTTCGAGATACAGGGATTCACCCCTCCACTTT. The full variable domain, completed using reference TRBV28 and TRBJ1-6, is DVKVTQSSRYLVKRTGEKVFLECVQDMDHENMFWYRQDPGLGLRLIYFSYDVKMKEKGDIPEGYSVSREKKERFSLILESASTNQTSMYLCASTSRYRDSPLHFGNGTRLTVT.

The chain links TRBV7-9 to TRBJ1-3; D is unresolved. The germline CDR1 and CDR2 sequences are SEHNR and FQNEAQ (reference sequence). CDR3 length equals 17 residues. Trimming took off 1 base at V and 0 bases at J, with 13 bases between the two ends. CDR3 in DNA: TGTGCCAGCAGCTTAGGACGATTCTCCAGCTCTGGAAACACCATATATTTT. It translates to CASSLGRFSSSGNTIYF.

The V gene is TRBV5-1, the J gene TRBJ2-5; TRBD2 aligns across 14 bases. The CDR3 loop spans 16 amino acids. Germline CDR1 reads SGHRS; CDR2 reads YFSETQ. The junction had 2 bases not matched to a gene; V was cut back by 3 bases and J by 1 base. CDR3 bases: TGCGCCAGCAGCTCCGGGACTAGCGGGAGCCAAGAGACCCAGTACTTC. Its translation is CASSSGTSGSQETQYF.

This chain uses TRBV7-2 with TRBJ2-5; 15 nucleotides match TRBD2. The CDR3 has 17 residues. The germline V gene encodes CDR1 SGHTA and CDR2 FQGNSA. The junction had 10 bases not matched to a gene; V was cut back by 4 bases and J by 7 bases. The DNA of the CDR3 is TGTGCCAGCAGCTCACGGACTAGCGGGAGGGCCCCTGGGACCCAGTACTTC. Translated: CASSSRTSGRAPGTQYF.

The CDR3 reads CASSPTGGSPSGANVLTF. DNA of the CDR3: TGTGCCAGCAGCCCTACAGGGGGCTCCCCCTCTGGGGCCAACGTCCTGACTTTC. The chain employs TRBV5-5 and TRBJ2-6; 9 bases line up with TRBD1. The V and J ends lost 4 bases and 0 bases, in that order; junction bases with no gene match: 8. Germline loops: CDR1 SGHKS, CDR2 YYEKEE (reference sequence). This CDR3 region has 18 residues.

The chain employs TRBV29-1 and TRBJ1-2; D ambiguous. Trimming removed 4 bases from V and 7 bases from J, with 10 bases in between. CDR3 length: 11 amino acids. CDR1 is SQVTM and CDR2 is ANQGSEA in the germline V gene. CDR3 DNA: TGCAGCGTTGGCGAGCGGGGTGGCTACACCTTC. It is translated as CSVGERGGYTF.

The chain links TRBV9 to TRBJ1-1; D perhaps matches TRBD1 (6 bases). The CDR3 length is 14 residues. CDR1 is SGDLS, CDR2 YYNGEE, per germline. The V gene lost 4 bases and the J gene lost 5 bases, with 15 bases spanning the gap. In DNA form, the CDR3 reads TGTGCCAGCAGCCAACAGGGACCGGGGACTGAAGCTTTCTTT. This sequence encodes CASSQQGPGTEAFF.